This TCR beta chain was captured in a study of cytotoxic CD8 clonotypes in ibrutinib-treated CLL. Study at large: Patient counts were some 11 relapsed/refractory, more than 14 treatment-naive and roughly 18 IGHV unmutated.

A few counts support this clone. The antigen remains undetermined. Germline lookup yields CDR1 GTSNPN and CDR2 SVGIG (reference sequence). The CDR3 runs to 12 residues. V lost 4 bases to trimming and J lost 7 bases; unmatched junction nucleotides: 7. Profiled with immunoSEQ multiplex PCR; TCRdb holds only in-frame clones, not every one. The sample contains about 310,000 clones, about 80% of which appear only once. Study-wide points: Clonality measured at baseline exceeded age-matched healthy donors, tracking circulating CD8+ T-cell counts. Clonality showed a rise at ibrutinib response that reversed toward baseline at progression.

The source material was PBMCs, sampled before ibrutinib treatment. The TCR was taken from a human donor with chronic lymphocytic leukemia. The V call is TRBV30, the J call TRBJ2-7; 7 nucleotides match TRBD2. The CDR3 bases are TGTGCCTGGACCGTCCGAGCGGGGGAGCAGTACTTC. It encodes CAWTVRAGEQYF.